These 24 T cell receptor beta chains came from one sample sequenced in a study of blood T cell repertoires in COVID-19. Produced via immunoSEQ multiplex PCR; TCRdb's table is partial and in-frame only. Of approximately 210,000 clones listed, approximately 80% were seen once; the top ten hold 3% to 4%. The sequenced sample consisted of PBMCs or T cells enriched from blood (not recorded which). These receptors were collected from a woman aged 60-75 years who had recovered from COVID-19.

V gene TRBV7-9 combines with J gene TRBJ1-2; D not resolved. The V end lost 3 bases, the J end lost 7 bases, and 18 bases lay between the germline ends. The CDR3 spans 15 residues. Germline CDR1 and CDR2: SEHNR and FQNEAQ (reference sequence). In DNA, the CDR3 is TGTGCCAGCAGCTTGAGTTATTCGGGGTCGGGTGGCTACACCTTC. Translating it yields CASSLSYSGSGGYTF.

J is TRBJ1-6 and V is TRBV6-2 or TRBV6-3; no reliable D call. V dropped 4 bases and J dropped 14 bases, with 12 bases sitting between them. Germline V gene lookup returns CDR1 MNHEY and CDR2 SVGEGT. The CDR3 is 12 residues long. The CDR3 sequence: CASSFTNPALHF. The CDR3 DNA sequence: TGTGCCAGCAGTTTTACCAATCCGGCCCTCCACTTT.

The chain couples TRBV27 to TRBJ2-4; TRBD2 is a possible D gene (5 bases). Germline V CDR1 and CDR2: MNHEY, SMNVEV (reference sequence). This CDR3 region has 16 residues. Trimming took off 6 bases at V and 1 base at J, with 16 bases between the two ends. The CDR3: CASSRESRGAKNIQYF. In DNA form, the CDR3 reads TGTGCCAGCAGCCGGGAATCCCGCGGGGCCAAAAACATTCAGTACTTC.

This chain uses TRBV2 with TRBJ2-3, with 11 bases aligning to TRBD2. V trimming: 6 bases; J trimming: 0 bases; junction bases outside the gene matches: 8. The CDR3 runs 17 residues. The germline gives CDR1 SNHLY, CDR2 FYNNEI. Here the CDR3 reads CASSQPGLAASTDTQYF. The CDR3 DNA reads TGTGCCAGCAGCCAACCGGGACTAGCGGCTAGCACAGATACGCAGTATTTT.

The rearrangement joins TRBV7-9 to TRBJ1-3; a weak D match, TRBD1 (6 bases). Trimming pared 1 base from V and 8 bases from J, leaving 12 bases between. The CDR3 has 14 residues. The germline gives CDR1 SEHNR, CDR2 FQNEAQ (reference sequence). CDR3 loop: CASSLETGLDTIYF. Written as DNA, the CDR3 is TGTGCCAGCAGCTTAGAAACAGGGTTGGACACCATATATTTT.

This chain joins TRBV14 and TRBJ1-2; maybe TRBD1 (5 bases). Trimming stripped 0 bases from V and 3 bases from J, with 14 bases between. Per germline, CDR1 SGHDN and CDR2 FVKESK. This CDR3 contains 16 residues. The CDR3 bases are TGTGCCAGCAGCCAAGATCGGGGGGGTTACGACTATGGCTACACCTTC. Translated, it gives CASSQDRGGYDYGYTF.

This clone appeared once. The chain carries TRBV3-1 (or the pseudogene TRBV3-2) and TRBJ1-1, with a weak D call TRBD1 (5 bases). V lost 1 base and J 11 bases, leaving 14 bases between the germline ends. Germline values: CDR1 LGHDT, CDR2 YNNKEL (reference sequence). The CDR3 loop spans 13 amino acids. CDR3 amino acids: CASSQAGGVEAFF. In DNA, the CDR3 is TGTGCCAGCAGCCAAGCTGGGGGGGTTGAGGCTTTCTTT.

This clone was picked up many times. V is TRBV2 and J is TRBJ1-5; possibly TRBD1 for D (6 bases). Between the trimmed V and J ends, which lost 6 bases and 4 bases, there was a span of 10 bases. Germline V gene lookup returns CDR1 SNHLY and CDR2 FYNNEI. The CDR3 has 13 amino acids. The CDR3 DNA reads as TGTGCCAGCAGACAGGGATGGAATCAGCCCCAGCATTTT. It is translated as CASRQGWNQPQHF. The complete variable domain, with remaining parts taken from reference TRBV2 and TRBJ1-5, reads EPEVTQTPSHQVTQMGQEVILRCVPISNHLYFYWYRQILGQKVEFLVSFYNNEISEKSEIFDDQFSVERPDGSNFTLKIRSTKLEDSAMYFCASRQGWNQPQHFGDGTRLSIL.

The gene calls are TRBV12-3 or TRBV12-4 and TRBJ1-1, with TRBD1 matching over 8 bases. CDR3 length equals 13 residues. V was pared by 6 bases and J by 6 bases, with 6 bases of the junction left unmatched. CDR3 DNA sequence: TGTGCCAGCAGCCGAGACAGGGGCTCTGAAGCTTTCTTT. Encoded protein: CASSRDRGSEAFF.

V gene TRBV5-1 combines with J gene TRBJ2-5; 7 nucleotides line up with TRBD1. The CDR3 is made up of 16 amino acids. V dropped 4 bases and J dropped 5; count of bases not matched to a gene: 14. Per the germline V gene, CDR1 is SGHRS and CDR2 is YFSETQ. The CDR3 nucleotides read TGCGCCAGCAGCCAACCCTCGAAGGGGGCGCAGGAGACCCAGTACTTC. Protein sequence: CASSQPSKGAQETQYF.

The gene calls are TRBV5-1 and TRBJ1-2; D possibly corresponds to TRBD1 (6 bases). The length of the CDR3 is 15 residues. V lost 0 bases and J 7 bases, leaving 16 bases between the germline ends. Germline loops: CDR1 SGHRS, CDR2 YFSETQ. The CDR3 loop is CASSLAVGQSFGYTF. In nucleotides, the CDR3 is TGCGCCAGCAGCTTGGCCGTGGGACAAAGTTTTGGCTACACCTTC. Variable domain in full (rest from reference TRBV5-1 and TRBJ1-2): KAGVTQTPRYLIKTRGQQVTLSCSPISGHRSVSWYQQTPGQGLQFLFEYFSETQRNKGNFPGRFSGRQFSNSRSEMNVSTLELGDSALYLCASSLAVGQSFGYTFGSGTRLTVV.

The chain couples TRBV6-5 to TRBJ1-1; D gene ambiguous. Germline V gives CDR1 MNHEY, CDR2 SVGAGI. The CDR3 extends over 12 amino acids. V lost 3 bases to trimming and J lost 5 bases, with 7 bases between them. Here the CDR3 reads CASSYGGTEAFF. The CDR3 DNA reads as TGTGCCAGCAGTTATGGAGGGACTGAAGCTTTCTTT.

V usage is TRBV2 and J usage is TRBJ1-5; TRBD1 matches 8 bases. CDR1 SNHLY and CDR2 FYNNEI come from the germline V gene. This CDR3 has 16 amino acids. Trimming took 6 bases from V and 3 from J; bases not matched to a gene: 10. The CDR3 region has the DNA TGTGCCAGCAGCCCTGGGACAGGCGGCTTCAATCAGCCCCAGCATTTT. Translation gives CASSPGTGGFNQPQHF. The full variable domain, completed using reference TRBV2 and TRBJ1-5, is EPEVTQTPSHQVTQMGQEVILRCVPISNHLYFYWYRQILGQKVEFLVSFYNNEISEKSEIFDDQFSVERPDGSNFTLKIRSTKLEDSAMYFCASSPGTGGFNQPQHFGDGTRLSIL.

Details on this clone: One end of the junction is discordant with germline, which a read error may explain. V usage is TRBV3-1 (or the pseudogene TRBV3-2) and J usage is TRBJ2-7, with 9 bases fitting TRBD2. CDR1 and CDR2 from the germline V gene are LGHDT and YNNKEL (reference sequence). The CDR3 is made up of 13 amino acids. For the CDR3, the DNA is TGTGCCAGCAGCCACTCTAGCGGGGACCGGCAGATTTTC. Translation gives CASSHSSGDRQIF.

The V call is TRBV4-1, the J call TRBJ2-2; D is possibly TRBD1 (6 bases). CDR3 length equals 18 residues. Germline V gives CDR1 MGHRA, CDR2 YSYEKL. V lost 1 base and J 2 bases, leaving 17 bases between the germline ends. The CDR3 protein is CASSQVFPPQGNTGELFF. DNA of the CDR3: TGCGCCAGCAGCCAAGTATTTCCACCACAGGGAAACACCGGGGAGCTGTTTTTT.

The J gene is TRBJ2-3, the V gene TRBV11-2; 8 bases align to TRBD1. The CDR3 sequence is 15 residues long. Germline CDR1 is SGHAT and CDR2 is FQNNGV. The junction had 6 bases not matched to a gene; V was cut back by 6 bases and J by 1 base. CDR3: CASRAVTGGTDTQYF. Written as DNA, the CDR3 is TGTGCCAGCAGAGCGGTGACAGGGGGCACAGATACGCAGTATTTT.

CDR3 DNA sequence: TGTGCCAGCAGCAACGACAGGGCCTACGAGCAGTACTTC. Protein sequence: CASSNDRAYEQYF. The rearrangement links TRBV27 to TRBJ2-7, with 7 bases lining up with TRBD1. CDR3 length: 13 amino acids. Germline CDR1 MNHEY, CDR2 SMNVEV (reference sequence). Germline trimming cut 6 bases from V and 2 bases from J; bases unmatched to any gene: 4.

This chain joins TRBV29-1 and TRBJ1-2; no definite D call. Looked up from germline, CDR1 is SQVTM and CDR2 is ANQGSEA. Deletions cut 4 bases from V and 0 bases from J, with 9 bases between. This CDR3 is 13 amino acids long. CDR3 in DNA: TGCAGCGTTGTAGCAGAGACTAACTATGGCTACACCTTC. It yields the protein CSVVAETNYGYTF.

The chain employs TRBV2 and TRBJ2-1, with no clear D. This CDR3 spans 15 amino acids. V shed 4 bases and J shed 3 bases, with 13 bases lying between them. Germline CDR1 reads SNHLY; CDR2 reads FYNNEI. CDR3 bases: TGTGCCAGCAGTGGGGTTAGAGGTGGCTACAATGAGCAGTTCTTC. Encoded protein: CASSGVRGGYNEQFF.

The chain carries TRBV4-3 and TRBJ1-2, with D unclear. CDR3 length: 15 amino acids. From germline, CDR1 is LGHNA and CDR2 YSLEER. Trimming left V 1 base short and J 8 bases short, with 17 bases between. DNA of the CDR3: TGCGCCAGCAGCCAAGCGGGCGTCAGAGCGGGAGGCTACACCTTC. Translating gives CASSQAGVRAGGYTF.

The chain uses TRBV11-2 and TRBJ1-4; a weak D match, TRBD1 (5 bases). The CDR3 loop spans 12 amino acids. V was shortened by 6 bases and J by 7 bases, with 9 bases between the two germline ends. Germline V gene lookup returns CDR1 SGHAT and CDR2 FQNNGV. The CDR3 bases are TGTGCCAGCAGTCGAAGGGGTGAAAAACTGTTTTTT. It yields the protein CASSRRGEKLFF.

The chain employs TRBV5-6 and TRBJ2-1; D is ambiguous. Trimming removed 0 bases at V and 5 bases at J, with 3 bases between. This CDR3 is built from 12 residues. Germline CDR1 is SGHDT and CDR2 is YYEEEE. The CDR3 DNA is TGTGCCAGCAGCTTGGTAAACAATGAGCAGTTCTTC. This sequence encodes CASSLVNNEQFF.

The chain links TRBV3-1 (or the pseudogene TRBV3-2) to TRBJ2-7; 7 bases are shared with TRBD2. Losses at the gene ends were 1 base for V and 2 bases for J; bases not matched to a gene: 11. There are 17 residues in the CDR3. Germline V gene sequence: CDR1 LGHDT, CDR2 YNNKEL (reference sequence). The CDR3 bases are TGTGCCAGCAGCCAAGGAGGAACCGGGGGGTCCGCCTACGAGCAGTACTTC. It specifies CASSQGGTGGSAYEQYF.

The chain uses TRBV11-2 and TRBJ1-5; possible D gene TRBD1, 5 bases. This CDR3 region has 14 residues. V was cut by 5 bases and J by 10 bases, with 18 bases left in between. Germline assignment: CDR1 SGHAT and CDR2 FQNNGV. This CDR3 is CASSPWGGIEPQHF. CDR3 DNA: TGTGCCAGCAGCCCCTGGGGGGGGATCGAACCCCAGCATTTT.